Listed below are T cell receptor beta chains from one sample, sequenced in a study of T cells in Graves' hyperthyroidism and ophthalmopathy. TCRdb reanalysed the multiplex PCR reads using MiXCR and keeps one entry per CDR3 protein. The sample has over 700,000 distinct CDR3 sequences, 35% to 40% seen once. Sequenced material: blood. These receptors were collected from a man between 18 and 35 years old with Graves' hyperthyroidism. Each CDR3 is given with its conserved first and last residue. The order of the fields is J gene, D gene, V gene, clone size, CDR3 DNA, CDR3 protein. The D gene is left open where the match is weak. Clone size is stated in some rows and not others, as once, few, many or a class when expanded.

>TRBJ1-4|-|TRBV4-1|-
TGCGCCAGCAGCCAAGATCGCCCGGAAAAACTGTTTTTT
CASSQDRPEKLFF
>TRBJ1-1|TRBD1|TRBV6-6|many
TGTGCCAGCAGTCGGGACAGCGCCGCTGAAGCTTTCTTT
CASSRDSAAEAFF
>TRBJ1-1|-|TRBV6-5|-
TGTGCCAGCAGTTATACAGAGATGAACACTGAAGCTTTCTTT
CASSYTEMNTEAFF
>TRBJ1-5|-|TRBV6-1|-
TGTGCCAGCAGTGAGAGGGATAGCAATCAGCCCCAGCATTTT
CASSERDSNQPQHF
>TRBJ2-7|TRBD1|TRBV7-8|-
TGTGCCAGCAGCTTAGCCGCGGGACAGGGTATGCGGGAGCAGTACTTC
CASSLAAGQGMREQYF
>TRBJ2-7|TRBD1|TRBV10-3|many
TGTGCCTCGTCGACAGGGTCGGAATACGAGCAGTACTTC
CASSTGSEYEQYF
>TRBJ2-2|TRBD1|TRBV7-6|-
TGTGCCAGCAGCTTAGAACAGGGGCGCGGGGAGCTGTTTTTT
CASSLEQGRGELFF
>TRBJ2-7|-|TRBV20-1|-
TGCAGTGCTAGGGGGGGCTCTGGGGGCGATGTTGGTTTATACTTC
CSARGGSGGDVGLYF
>TRBJ2-7|TRBD1|TRBV4-2|-
TGTGCCAGCAGCCACAAATGGGAGGGGACAGGGTCCTACGAGCAGTACTTC
CASSHKWEGTGSYEQYF
>TRBJ1-2|-|TRBV7-3|-
TGTGCCAGCAGCTTAGTTAACAGCGGGAGGAACTATGGCTACACCTTC
CASSLVNSGRNYGYTF
>TRBJ1-2|-|TRBV7-9|many
TGTGCCAGCAGCCCCAGGGAGATTGGCTATGGCTACACCTTC
CASSPREIGYGYTF
>TRBJ2-7|-|TRBV2|-
TGTGCCAGCAGTGAAGGGGGGTCTCTTTCCTACGAGCAGTACTTC
CASSEGGSLSYEQYF
>TRBJ2-7|TRBD1|TRBV10-3|-
TGTGCCACCGACCCCTCGGGACAGGGTTTCCACGAGCAGTACTTC
CATDPSGQGFHEQYF
>TRBJ1-6|-|TRBV15|many
TGTGCCACCAGCAGAGATCGGCCCGCCGCCTCCTATAATTCACCCCTCCACTTT
CATSRDRPAASYNSPLHF
>TRBJ2-3|TRBD2|TRBV5-1|-
TGCGCCAGCAGCTTGGTGTCTAGCGGGAAGGATACGCAGTATTTT
CASSLVSSGKDTQYF
>TRBJ1-2|-|TRBV4-1|-
TGCGCCAGCAGCCGAGACCCTCTTAACTATGGCTACACCTTC
CASSRDPLNYGYTF
>TRBJ1-1|-|TRBV5-1|many
TGCGCCAGCGGGATCATCGATAGCACTGAAGCTTTCTTT
CASGIIDSTEAFF
>TRBJ2-5|-|TRBV5-6|few
TGTGCCAGCAGCCCCATCGCGGGTATGGAGACCCAGTACTTC
CASSPIAGMETQYF
>TRBJ2-1|TRBD2|TRBV7-9|-
TGTGCCAGCAGCCTCGGACTAGCGGGAGGGAATGAGCAGTTCTTC
CASSLGLAGGNEQFF
>TRBJ1-1|-|TRBV4-1|-
TGCGCCAGCGGCGGTGGGGCTGAAGCTTTCTTT
CASGGGAEAFF
>TRBJ1-1|-|TRBV19|-
TGTGCCAGCAGCCGGGGGACCCAGGCAGCTTTCTTT
CASSRGTQAAFF
>TRBJ1-2|-|TRBV7-9|-
TGCGCCAGCAGCCAGCCTCCTGGGGGGCGCGCTAACTATGGCTACACCTTC
CASSQPPGGRANYGYTF
>TRBJ2-2|-|TRBV5-5|-
TGTGCCAGCAGCACAGGACACGGGGAGCTGTTTTTT
CASSTGHGELFF
>TRBJ1-2|-|TRBV12-3/TRBV12-4|few
TGTGCCAGCAGTTTTCGCCTTTTGAGGCGGAGCTACACCTTC
CASSFRLLRRSYTF
>TRBJ2-5|TRBD2|TRBV29-1|many
TGCAGCGTTGAAGACGGCGGACCACGGGGGGGGACCCAGTACTTC
CSVEDGGPRGGTQYF
>TRBJ2-7|TRBD1|TRBV7-8|few
TGTGCCAGCAGTGGGACAGGGAGGGCCTACGAGCAGTACTTC
CASSGTGRAYEQYF
>TRBJ2-5|-|TRBV2|many
TGTGCCAGCATGGGCCTAGCTGGCGAGACCCAGTACTTC
CASMGLAGETQYF
>TRBJ1-4|-|TRBV5-1|-
TGCGCCAGCAGCTTGGGACGGAATAATGAAAAACTGTTTTTT
CASSLGRNNEKLFF
>TRBJ1-3|TRBD1|TRBV7-9|few
TGTGCCAGCAGCAACTACGGGACAGGGTTACGAAACACCATATATTTT
CASSNYGTGLRNTIYF
>TRBJ1-3|-|TRBV15|many
TGTGCCACCAGCAGAGAAGGTACTGGAAACACCATATATTTT
CATSREGTGNTIYF
>TRBJ2-7|TRBD1|TRBV20-1|many
TGCAGTGCTAGGGGGACAGGTGGTCTCCACGAGCAGTACTTC
CSARGTGGLHEQYF
>TRBJ2-2|-|TRBV29-1|-
TGCAGCGTTGTCCCAAGGGGGACAAGTTTTAACACCGGGGAGCTGTTTTTT
CSVVPRGTSFNTGELFF
>TRBJ1-5|-|TRBV14|many
TGTGCCAGCAGCCAAGAAGGGATCAATCAGCCCCAGCATTTT
CASSQEGINQPQHF
>TRBJ1-1|-|TRBV29-1|many
TGCAGCGTTTCCGGTATAGACAGAAACACTGAAGCTTTCTTT
CSVSGIDRNTEAFF
>TRBJ1-1|-|TRBV29-1|-
TGCAGCGTTGAAGATCTGGGAGATGGGACTGAAGCTTTCTTT
CSVEDLGDGTEAFF
>TRBJ1-3|-|TRBV7-2|few
TGTGCCAGCAGCTTAGGGGGGCCGGCCTCTGGAAACACCATATATTTT
CASSLGGPASGNTIYF
>TRBJ2-7|-|TRBV9|-
TGTGCCAGCAGCCAAGATCCGGTCCAGGGGCTCTACGAGCAGTACTTC
CASSQDPVQGLYEQYF